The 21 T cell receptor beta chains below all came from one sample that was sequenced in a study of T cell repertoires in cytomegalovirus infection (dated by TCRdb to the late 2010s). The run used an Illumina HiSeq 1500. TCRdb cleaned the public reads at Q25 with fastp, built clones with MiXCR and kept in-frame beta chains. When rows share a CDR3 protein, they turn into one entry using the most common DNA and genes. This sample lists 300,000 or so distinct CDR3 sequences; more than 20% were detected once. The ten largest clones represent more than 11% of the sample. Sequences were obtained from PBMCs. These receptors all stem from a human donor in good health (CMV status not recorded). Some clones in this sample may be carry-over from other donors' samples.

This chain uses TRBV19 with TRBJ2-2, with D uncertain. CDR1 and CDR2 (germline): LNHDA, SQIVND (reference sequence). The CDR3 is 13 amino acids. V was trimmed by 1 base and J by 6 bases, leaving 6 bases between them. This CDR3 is CASSIGPPGELFF. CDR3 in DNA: TGTGCCAGTAGTATAGGTCCGCCCGGGGAGCTGTTTTTT.

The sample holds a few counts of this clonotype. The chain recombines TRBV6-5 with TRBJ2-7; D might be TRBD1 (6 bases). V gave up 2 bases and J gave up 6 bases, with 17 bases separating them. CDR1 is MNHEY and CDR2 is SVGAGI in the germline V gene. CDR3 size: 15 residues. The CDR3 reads CASSYDRDMGGEQYF. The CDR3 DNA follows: TGTGCCAGCAGTTACGACCGGGACATGGGTGGCGAGCAGTACTTC.

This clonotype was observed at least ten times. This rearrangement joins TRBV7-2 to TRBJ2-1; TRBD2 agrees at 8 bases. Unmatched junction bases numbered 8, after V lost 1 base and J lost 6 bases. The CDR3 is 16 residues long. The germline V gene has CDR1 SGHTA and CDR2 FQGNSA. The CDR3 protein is CASSLVPAGAINEQFF. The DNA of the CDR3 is TGTGCCAGCAGCTTAGTTCCAGCGGGAGCGATCAATGAGCAGTTCTTC.

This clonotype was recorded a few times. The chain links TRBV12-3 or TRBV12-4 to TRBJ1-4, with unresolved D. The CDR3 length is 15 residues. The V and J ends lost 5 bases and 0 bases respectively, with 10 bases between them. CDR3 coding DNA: TGTGCCAGCAGTCCCTACAGTGCAACTAATGAAAAACTGTTTTTT. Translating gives CASSPYSATNEKLFF.

The CDR3 loop is CASSLGGLEETQYF. The CDR3 bases are TGTGCCAGCAGCTTAGGGGGGCTGGAAGAGACCCAGTACTTC. This chain connects TRBV7-3 to TRBJ2-5; either TRBD1 or TRBD2 may fit D (6 bases each). Germline CDR1 SGHTA, CDR2 FQGTGA. The CDR3 contains 14 residues. V lost 2 bases to trimming and J lost 3 bases, with 10 bases between them.

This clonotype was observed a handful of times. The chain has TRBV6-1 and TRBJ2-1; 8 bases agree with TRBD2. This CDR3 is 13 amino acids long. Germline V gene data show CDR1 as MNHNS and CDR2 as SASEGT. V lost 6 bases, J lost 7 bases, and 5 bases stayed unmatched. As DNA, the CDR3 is TGTGCCAGCAGCGGGAGGGCATGGAATGAGCAGTTCTTC. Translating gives CASSGRAWNEQFF.

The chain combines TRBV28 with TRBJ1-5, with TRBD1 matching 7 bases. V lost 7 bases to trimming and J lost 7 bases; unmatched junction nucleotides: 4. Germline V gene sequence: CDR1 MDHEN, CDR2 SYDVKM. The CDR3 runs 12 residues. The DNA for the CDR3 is TGTGCCAGCATGGCAGGGGGACAGCCCCAGCATTTT. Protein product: CASMAGGQPQHF. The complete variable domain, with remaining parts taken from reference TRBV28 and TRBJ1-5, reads DVKVTQSSRYLVKRTGEKVFLECVQDMDHENMFWYRQDPGLGLRLIYFSYDVKMKEKGDIPEGYSVSREKKERFSLILESASTNQTSMYLCASMAGGQPQHFGDGTRLSIL.

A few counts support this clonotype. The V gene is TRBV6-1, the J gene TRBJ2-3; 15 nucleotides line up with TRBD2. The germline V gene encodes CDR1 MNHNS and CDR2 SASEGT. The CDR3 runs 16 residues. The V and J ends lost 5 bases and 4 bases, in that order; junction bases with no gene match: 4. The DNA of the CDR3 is TGTGCCAGCAGTAGGGGACTAGCGGGAGGTCCAGATACGCAGTATTTT. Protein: CASSRGLAGGPDTQYF.

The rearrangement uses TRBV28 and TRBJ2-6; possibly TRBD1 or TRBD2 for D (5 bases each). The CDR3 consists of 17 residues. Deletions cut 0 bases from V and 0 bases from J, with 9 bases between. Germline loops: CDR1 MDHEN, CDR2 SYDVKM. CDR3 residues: CASSLWGENSGANVLTF. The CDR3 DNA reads TGTGCCAGCAGTTTATGGGGGGAGAACTCTGGGGCCAACGTCCTGACTTTC.

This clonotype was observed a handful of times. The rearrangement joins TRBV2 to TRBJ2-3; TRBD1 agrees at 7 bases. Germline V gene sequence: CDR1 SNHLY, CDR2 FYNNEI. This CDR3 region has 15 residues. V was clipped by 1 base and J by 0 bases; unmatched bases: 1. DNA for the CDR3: TGTGCCAGCAGTGAAGACAGGGGAAGCACAGATACGCAGTATTTT. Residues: CASSEDRGSTDTQYF.

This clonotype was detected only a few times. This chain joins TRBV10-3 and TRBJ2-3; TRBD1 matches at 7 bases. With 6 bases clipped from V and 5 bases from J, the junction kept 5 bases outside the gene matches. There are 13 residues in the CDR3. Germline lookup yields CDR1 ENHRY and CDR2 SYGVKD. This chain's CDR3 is CAISRQGKDTQYF. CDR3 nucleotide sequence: TGTGCCATCAGCCGACAGGGAAAAGATACGCAGTATTTT.

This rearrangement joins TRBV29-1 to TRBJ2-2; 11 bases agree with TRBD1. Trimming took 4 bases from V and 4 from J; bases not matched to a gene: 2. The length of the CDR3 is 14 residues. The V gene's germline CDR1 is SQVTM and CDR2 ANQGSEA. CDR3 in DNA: TGCAGCGTTGTCGGGACAGGGGGCACCGGGGAGCTGTTTTTT. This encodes CSVVGTGGTGELFF.

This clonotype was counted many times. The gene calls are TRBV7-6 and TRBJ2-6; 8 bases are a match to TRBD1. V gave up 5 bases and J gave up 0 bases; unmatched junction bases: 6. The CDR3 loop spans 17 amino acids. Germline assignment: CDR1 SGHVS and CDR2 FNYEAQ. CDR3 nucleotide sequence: TGTGCCAGCAGCCCAGGACAGGGTACCTCTGGGGCCAACGTCCTGACTTTC. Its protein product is CASSPGQGTSGANVLTF.

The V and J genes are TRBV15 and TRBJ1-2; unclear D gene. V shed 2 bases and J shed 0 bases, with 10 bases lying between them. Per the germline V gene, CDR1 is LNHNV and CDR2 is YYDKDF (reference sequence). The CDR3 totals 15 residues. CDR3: CATSRSQATNYGYTF. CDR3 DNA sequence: TGTGCCACCAGCAGAAGCCAGGCTACTAACTATGGCTACACCTTC.

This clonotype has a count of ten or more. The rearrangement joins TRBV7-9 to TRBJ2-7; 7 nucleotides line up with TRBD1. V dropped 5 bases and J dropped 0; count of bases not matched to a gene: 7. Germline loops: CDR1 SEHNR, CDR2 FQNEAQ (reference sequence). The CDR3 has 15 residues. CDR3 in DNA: TGTGCCAGCAGCCAAGACAGGGTAAGCTCCTACGAGCAGTACTTC. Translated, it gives CASSQDRVSSYEQYF.

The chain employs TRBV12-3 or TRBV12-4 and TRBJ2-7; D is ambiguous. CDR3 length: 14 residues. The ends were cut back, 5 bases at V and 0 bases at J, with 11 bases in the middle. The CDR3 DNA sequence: TGTGCCAGCAGTCACGAACAGAACTCCTACGAGCAGTACTTC. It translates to CASSHEQNSYEQYF.

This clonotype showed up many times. The CDR3 DNA reads as TGTGCCAGCAGCTTGACCGTCGCGAACACCGGGGAGCTGTTTTTT. Translated: CASSLTVANTGELFF. The chain recombines TRBV7-2 with TRBJ2-2; D is undetermined. The V end lost 3 bases, the J end lost 0 bases, and 8 bases lay between the germline ends. The CDR3 sequence is 15 residues long. The germline gives CDR1 SGHTA, CDR2 FQGNSA.

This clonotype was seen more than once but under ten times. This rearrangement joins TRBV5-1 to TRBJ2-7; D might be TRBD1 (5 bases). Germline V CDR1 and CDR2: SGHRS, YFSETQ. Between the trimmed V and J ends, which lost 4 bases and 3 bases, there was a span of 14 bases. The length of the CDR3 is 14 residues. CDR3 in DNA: TGCGCCAGCAGCCTGGACATGTATCTCTACGAGCAGTACTTC. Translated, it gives CASSLDMYLYEQYF.

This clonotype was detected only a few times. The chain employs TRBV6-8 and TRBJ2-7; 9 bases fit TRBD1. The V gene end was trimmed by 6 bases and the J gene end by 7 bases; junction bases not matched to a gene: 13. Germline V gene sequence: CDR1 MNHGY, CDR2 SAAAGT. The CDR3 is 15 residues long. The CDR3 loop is CASSHEGTGPMEQYF. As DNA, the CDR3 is TGTGCCAGCAGCCATGAGGGGACAGGGCCTATGGAGCAGTACTTC.

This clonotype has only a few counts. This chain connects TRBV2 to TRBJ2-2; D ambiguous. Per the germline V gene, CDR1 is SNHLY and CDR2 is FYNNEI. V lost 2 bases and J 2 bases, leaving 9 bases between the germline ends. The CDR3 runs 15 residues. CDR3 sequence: CASSERRSNTGELFF. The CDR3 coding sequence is TGTGCCAGCAGTGAAAGGCGGAGTAACACCGGGGAGCTGTTTTTT.

Here the CDR3 DNA reads TGCAGTCCTGTAAACCCCTACGGTAGGGACCCCTACGAGCAGTACTTC. Translated, it gives CSPVNPYGRDPYEQYF. V usage is TRBV20-1 and J usage is TRBJ2-7; TRBD1 or TRBD2 may be the D gene (5 bases each). V shed 8 bases and J shed 2 bases, with 25 bases lying between them. The germline V gene has CDR1 DFQATT and CDR2 SNEGSKA (reference sequence). The CDR3 has 16 residues.